These 11 T cell receptor beta chains were all obtained from the same sample, sequenced in a study of T cell changes during pregnancy in multiple sclerosis. This table comes from immunoSEQ multiplex PCR, and its TCRdb copy is limited to in-frame clones, with some not included. The data hold 60,000 to 80,000 clones, with around 85% observed a single time. Here the sequenced sample was peripheral blood, taken before pregnancy. The receptors were sampled from a female donor with multiple sclerosis, enrolled in a pregnancy study.

This chain links TRBV11-2 with TRBJ2-1, with D possibly matching TRBD2 (5 bases). The CDR3 runs 13 residues. Germline CDR1 and CDR2: SGHAT and FQNNGV. Trimming stripped 4 bases from V and 2 bases from J, with 6 bases between. The DNA of the CDR3 is TGTGCCAGCAGCTCCGGGGCCTACAATGAGCAGTTCTTC. Its translation: CASSSGAYNEQFF.

The chain is built from TRBV4-2 and TRBJ1-5; 9 bases fit TRBD1. CDR3 size: 15 residues. The V gene's germline CDR1 is LGHNA and CDR2 YNFKEQ. Germline trimming cut 3 bases from V and 5 bases from J; bases unmatched to any gene: 5. The CDR3 DNA reads TGTGCCAGCAGCCAGACAACAGGGGGCGATCAGCCCCAGCATTTT. Protein: CASSQTTGGDQPQHF.

The chain carries TRBV28 and TRBJ2-3, with no clear D. The germline V gene has CDR1 MDHEN and CDR2 SYDVKM. V gave up 4 bases and J gave up 6 bases, with 8 bases separating them. CDR3 length: 12 amino acids. The CDR3, as DNA: TGTGCCAGCAGTTCCGCGTCGGATACGCAGTATTTT. Its protein product is CASSSASDTQYF.

This chain joins TRBV10-3 and TRBJ1-1; 7 nucleotides align to TRBD1. The CDR3 has 16 residues. V gave up 5 bases and J gave up 4 bases; unmatched junction bases: 13. Germline lookup yields CDR1 ENHRY and CDR2 SYGVKD. The CDR3, as DNA: TGTGCCATCAGTCGGCCGGAGGACAGGACGAGCACTGAAGCTTTCTTT. Residues: CAISRPEDRTSTEAFF.

The chain uses TRBV19 and TRBJ2-7, with D perhaps TRBD2 (6 bases). Germline values: CDR1 LNHDA, CDR2 SQIVND (reference sequence). The CDR3 spans 12 residues. V dropped 9 bases and J dropped 6 bases, with 15 bases sitting between them. The CDR3 sequence: CASGLGGREQYF. The CDR3 DNA follows: TGTGCCAGCGGTCTGGGGGGACGCGAGCAGTACTTC.

V gene TRBV19 combines with J gene TRBJ1-1; TRBD1 is a possible D gene (5 bases). V shed 8 bases and J shed 5 bases, with 24 bases lying between them. Germline CDR1 LNHDA, CDR2 SQIVND (reference sequence). The CDR3 runs 16 residues. DNA of the CDR3: TGTGCCAGTGGTTCGATCCGGGGGGAGGAGGAAACTGAAGCTTTCTTT. As protein: CASGSIRGEEETEAFF.

This clone was picked up a small number of times. The gene calls are TRBV6-4 and TRBJ2-3; 8 bases are a match to TRBD2. Per the germline V gene, CDR1 is MRHNA and CDR2 is SNTAGT. This CDR3 spans 15 amino acids. Trimming took 4 bases from V and 0 from J; bases not matched to a gene: 3. CDR3 residues: CASSGVAGSTDTQYF. The CDR3 bases are TGTGCCAGCAGTGGCGTAGCGGGGAGCACAGATACGCAGTATTTT.

The chain employs TRBV6-1 and TRBJ2-1; possible D gene TRBD2, 7 bases. The CDR3 consists of 15 residues. The V end lost 4 bases, the J end lost 8 bases, and 18 bases lay between the germline ends. Germline CDR1 and CDR2: MNHNS and SASEGT. The CDR3 is CASSGGGAGGDEQFF. CDR3 nucleotide sequence: TGTGCCAGCAGTGGAGGGGGGGCTGGGGGTGATGAGCAGTTCTTC.

The chain couples TRBV4-3 to TRBJ2-7, with 10 positions matching TRBD1. The CDR3 loop spans 15 amino acids. Germline V lookup: CDR1 LGHNA, CDR2 YSLEER. V lost 0 bases, J lost 2 bases, and 1 base stayed unmatched. The CDR3 coding sequence is TGCGCCAGCAGCCAAGAGGGGACAGGGGCCTACGAGCAGTACTTC. The encoded protein is CASSQEGTGAYEQYF.

This clone was observed a single time. This chain links TRBV9 with TRBJ2-1; 8 bases fit TRBD2. Trimming cost V 0 bases and J 2 bases; bases outside gene matches: 1. This CDR3 region has 15 residues. CDR1 and CDR2 from the germline V gene are SGDLS and YYNGEE. CDR3 DNA: TGTGCCAGCAGCGTAGCGGGAGGGACCTACAATGAGCAGTTCTTC. Translation: CASSVAGGTYNEQFF.

This clone was recorded once. The chain couples TRBV2 to TRBJ1-1; 7 nucleotides match TRBD1. The germline gives CDR1 SNHLY, CDR2 FYNNEI. The trim removed 7 bases at V and 0 bases at J, leaving 11 bases unmatched. The CDR3 runs to 16 residues. The CDR3 sequence: CASITGGGPMNTEAFF. CDR3 nucleotides: TGTGCCAGCATTACGGGAGGGGGCCCCATGAACACTGAAGCTTTCTTT.